The rows below give T cell receptor beta chains drawn from one sample of a study of identical twins' blood T cells. TCRdb reprocessed the 5' RACE reads via MiXCR and lists one record per CDR3 protein. The table records fewer than 450,000 distinct CDR3 sequences, 28% of them present only once. Sequencing was performed on PBMCs. These receptors originate from a woman aged 18-49 years in good health. Each CDR3 is given with its conserved first and last residue. A D gene is named only where the DNA matches it firmly. The listing skips clone size in some rows; elsewhere it reads once, few, many or a size class.

abundance: -
v_gene: TRBV20-1
j_gene: TRBJ1-1
d_gene: -
CDR3nt: TGCAGTGCCGACAGTCTGGGCGAAGCTTTCTTT
CDR3aa: CSADSLGEAFF

abundance: -
v_gene: TRBV6-1
j_gene: TRBJ2-7
d_gene: -
CDR3nt: TGTGCCAGCAGTGCCCTTTTGTGGAACTCCTACGAGCAGTACTTC
CDR3aa: CASSALLWNSYEQYF

abundance: -
v_gene: TRBV7-2
j_gene: TRBJ2-1
d_gene: -
CDR3nt: TGTGCCAGCAGCAGAGGGAGGTTCTCCTACAATGAGCAGTTCTTC
CDR3aa: CASSRGRFSYNEQFF

abundance: -
v_gene: TRBV6-2/TRBV6-3
j_gene: TRBJ2-7
d_gene: TRBD1
CDR3nt: TGTGCCAGCAACTTCCCCGGGACAGGAACCTACGAGCAGTACTTC
CDR3aa: CASNFPGTGTYEQYF

abundance: -
v_gene: TRBV30
j_gene: TRBJ2-1
d_gene: TRBD2
CDR3nt: TGTGCCTGGAGTCTCGGGACTAGTCTCAATGAGCAGTTCTTC
CDR3aa: CAWSLGTSLNEQFF

abundance: few
v_gene: TRBV20-1
j_gene: TRBJ1-5
d_gene: TRBD1
CDR3nt: TGCAGTGCTAGAGATCCGCAGGGGGAAAGCAATCAGCCCCAGCATTTT
CDR3aa: CSARDPQGESNQPQHF

abundance: -
v_gene: TRBV29-1
j_gene: TRBJ1-2
d_gene: TRBD1
CDR3nt: TGCAGCGTTGGAGGGGGCGACTATGGCTACACCTTC
CDR3aa: CSVGGGDYGYTF

abundance: few
v_gene: TRBV10-3
j_gene: TRBJ2-2
d_gene: -
CDR3nt: TGTGCCATCAGTGCTGCCGTCACCGGGGAGCTGTTTTTT
CDR3aa: CAISAAVTGELFF

abundance: -
v_gene: TRBV20-1
j_gene: TRBJ1-5
d_gene: TRBD1
CDR3nt: TGCAGTGCTACGGGACAGGTCTTATTTAGAGGCAATCAGCCCCAGCATTTT
CDR3aa: CSATGQVLFRGNQPQHF

abundance: few
v_gene: TRBV20-1
j_gene: TRBJ2-6
d_gene: -
CDR3nt: TGCAGTGCCTCTGCGGCGGCTGGGGCCAACGTCCTGACTTTC
CDR3aa: CSASAAAGANVLTF

abundance: many
v_gene: TRBV29-1
j_gene: TRBJ1-2
d_gene: -
CDR3nt: TGCAGCGTGGTGACAAATATCGGTGGCTACACCTTC
CDR3aa: CSVVTNIGGYTF

abundance: -
v_gene: TRBV19
j_gene: TRBJ2-3
d_gene: TRBD1
CDR3nt: TGTGCCAGTACCGGACAGGGGGATTCAGATACGCAGTATTTT
CDR3aa: CASTGQGDSDTQYF

abundance: -
v_gene: TRBV14
j_gene: TRBJ2-5
d_gene: -
CDR3nt: TGTGCCAGCAGCCGAGGACAGCAAGAGACCCAGTACTTC
CDR3aa: CASSRGQQETQYF

abundance: -
v_gene: TRBV20-1
j_gene: TRBJ2-7
d_gene: TRBD2
CDR3nt: TGCAGTGCTGTCCCAAACCCAACTAGCGGGAGTTTTTCCTCCTACGAGCAGTACTTC
CDR3aa: CSAVPNPTSGSFSSYEQYF

abundance: many
v_gene: TRBV12-5
j_gene: TRBJ1-1
d_gene: -
CDR3nt: TGTGCTAGTGGTTTGTGGTCCTCCCCCGAGGCTTTCTTT
CDR3aa: CASGLWSSPEAFF

abundance: -
v_gene: TRBV27
j_gene: TRBJ2-2
d_gene: TRBD2
CDR3nt: TGTGCCAGCAGTTTGGTAGCGGGGGCGAACACCGGGGAGCTGTTTTTT
CDR3aa: CASSLVAGANTGELFF

abundance: -
v_gene: TRBV20-1
j_gene: TRBJ1-1
d_gene: -
CDR3nt: TGCAGTGCTTACGGGGACACTAAAACCGAAGCTTTCTTT
CDR3aa: CSAYGDTKTEAFF

abundance: many
v_gene: TRBV9
j_gene: TRBJ1-5
d_gene: -
CDR3nt: TGTGCCAGCAGCGTAGACGAGGGCGGTCAGCCCCAGCATTTT
CDR3aa: CASSVDEGGQPQHF

abundance: few
v_gene: TRBV7-8
j_gene: TRBJ2-3
d_gene: -
CDR3nt: TGTGCCAGCGACCCACCGCGCGGTCGGGGAGATACGCAGTATTTT
CDR3aa: CASDPPRGRGDTQYF

abundance: few
v_gene: TRBV6-1
j_gene: TRBJ2-3
d_gene: TRBD1
CDR3nt: TGTGCCAGCAGTGTATACCGGGACAGGAGCACAGATACGCAGTATTTT
CDR3aa: CASSVYRDRSTDTQYF

abundance: -
v_gene: TRBV10-3
j_gene: TRBJ2-7
d_gene: -
CDR3nt: TGTGCCATCAGTCCGTACGAGCAGTACTTC
CDR3aa: CAISPYEQYF

abundance: -
v_gene: TRBV23-1
j_gene: TRBJ1-6
d_gene: -
CDR3nt: TGCGCCAGCACCCAAGGGTATAATTCACCCCTCCACTTT
CDR3aa: CASTQGYNSPLHF

abundance: -
v_gene: TRBV19
j_gene: TRBJ1-2
d_gene: -
CDR3nt: TGTGCCAGTAGTCGGGGGGCGGAGGGCTACACCTTC
CDR3aa: CASSRGAEGYTF

abundance: few
v_gene: TRBV3-1
j_gene: TRBJ2-7
d_gene: -
CDR3nt: TGTGCCAGCAGCCAAGCTCGTAACGAGCAGTACTTC
CDR3aa: CASSQARNEQYF

abundance: few
v_gene: TRBV14
j_gene: TRBJ2-1
d_gene: -
CDR3nt: TGTGCCACCACCGGGACCTTTGACTACAATGAGCAGTTCTTC
CDR3aa: CATTGTFDYNEQFF

abundance: once
v_gene: TRBV4-3
j_gene: TRBJ1-2
d_gene: -
CDR3nt: TGCGCCAGCAGCGGCCGGGCCCTAGCTAACTATGGCTACACCTTC
CDR3aa: CASSGRALANYGYTF

abundance: few
v_gene: TRBV5-1
j_gene: TRBJ1-2
d_gene: -
CDR3nt: TGCGCCAGCAGCTTGGGCCAGGGCGTAATCTATGGCTACACCTTC
CDR3aa: CASSLGQGVIYGYTF

abundance: many
v_gene: TRBV6-2/TRBV6-3
j_gene: TRBJ1-1
d_gene: -
CDR3nt: TGTGCCAGCAGTTACATGACAGTGAACACTGAAGCTTTCTTT
CDR3aa: CASSYMTVNTEAFF

abundance: -
v_gene: TRBV27
j_gene: TRBJ2-5
d_gene: -
CDR3nt: TGTGCCAGCCGCCACGAAGGGCGTTTAGGGACCCAGTACTTC
CDR3aa: CASRHEGRLGTQYF

abundance: many
v_gene: TRBV10-3
j_gene: TRBJ1-6
d_gene: -
CDR3nt: TGTGCCATCAGTGGGAGCGATAATTCACCCCTCCACTTT
CDR3aa: CAISGSDNSPLHF

abundance: -
v_gene: TRBV19
j_gene: TRBJ2-1
d_gene: TRBD2
CDR3nt: TGTGCCAGTAGTGTCATTCTAGCGGGGGGGCCCGGTGAGCAGTTCTTC
CDR3aa: CASSVILAGGPGEQFF

abundance: few
v_gene: TRBV9
j_gene: TRBJ1-5
d_gene: -
CDR3nt: TGTGCCAGCACCAAGACCGGGCCAATGGGTCAGCCCCAGCATTTT
CDR3aa: CASTKTGPMGQPQHF

abundance: once
v_gene: TRBV27
j_gene: TRBJ2-2
d_gene: -
CDR3nt: TGTGCCAGCAGTTTTGGGCCAGTGGGGGAGCTGTTTTTT
CDR3aa: CASSFGPVGELFF

abundance: -
v_gene: TRBV9
j_gene: TRBJ1-2
d_gene: -
CDR3nt: TGTGCCAGCAGCGTAGTGGAATCCAATGGCTACACCTTC
CDR3aa: CASSVVESNGYTF

abundance: many
v_gene: TRBV30
j_gene: TRBJ1-2
d_gene: -
CDR3nt: TGTGCCTGGAGTGGCGGCGGGTTGAAAGGCTACACCTTC
CDR3aa: CAWSGGGLKGYTF

abundance: -
v_gene: TRBV20-1
j_gene: TRBJ2-5
d_gene: -
CDR3nt: TGCAGTGCTAGGGGGGACTTGAAAGAGGCCCAGTACTTC
CDR3aa: CSARGDLKEAQYF

abundance: -
v_gene: TRBV3-1
j_gene: TRBJ1-2
d_gene: TRBD1
CDR3nt: TGTGCCAGCAGCCAGGTCGACAGGGGGTATGGCTACACCTTC
CDR3aa: CASSQVDRGYGYTF

abundance: -
v_gene: TRBV10-3
j_gene: TRBJ2-7
d_gene: -
CDR3nt: TGTGCCATCAGTGAAAGGGCCTACGAGCAGTACTTC
CDR3aa: CAISERAYEQYF

abundance: -
v_gene: TRBV19
j_gene: TRBJ1-1
d_gene: TRBD1
CDR3nt: TGTGCCAGTAGTATGGGACAGGGGACTGAAGCTTTCTTT
CDR3aa: CASSMGQGTEAFF

abundance: few
v_gene: TRBV29-1
j_gene: TRBJ2-7
d_gene: -
CDR3nt: TGCAGCGTTGGACGGGGTACGCTCCCCTACGAGCAGTACTTC
CDR3aa: CSVGRGTLPYEQYF

abundance: -
v_gene: TRBV5-1
j_gene: TRBJ1-2
d_gene: TRBD1
CDR3nt: TGCGCCAGCATGTTGGACAGGGATGCACATGGCTACACCTTC
CDR3aa: CASMLDRDAHGYTF

abundance: few
v_gene: TRBV7-2
j_gene: TRBJ1-1
d_gene: -
CDR3nt: TGTGCCTCACTAAGGGACACTGAAGCTTTCTTT
CDR3aa: CASLRDTEAFF

abundance: -
v_gene: TRBV5-6
j_gene: TRBJ2-3
d_gene: -
CDR3nt: TGTGCCAGCAGCTTGTACGCGAACACAGATACGCAGTATTTT
CDR3aa: CASSLYANTDTQYF

abundance: many
v_gene: TRBV7-9
j_gene: TRBJ2-3
d_gene: TRBD1
CDR3nt: TGTGCCAGCACTCCAGGGGGCTACAGCACAGATACGCAGTATTTT
CDR3aa: CASTPGGYSTDTQYF

abundance: -
v_gene: TRBV2
j_gene: TRBJ1-1
d_gene: -
CDR3nt: TGTGCCAGCAGTGTACGTGAAGGGGCGCCCACTGAAGCTTTCTTT
CDR3aa: CASSVREGAPTEAFF

abundance: -
v_gene: TRBV13
j_gene: TRBJ2-3
d_gene: -
CDR3nt: TGTGCCAGCATCTTAGGCGAAGGGGAAGATACGCAGTATTTT
CDR3aa: CASILGEGEDTQYF

abundance: -
v_gene: TRBV20-1
j_gene: TRBJ2-2
d_gene: -
CDR3nt: TGCAGTGCGGCGGACACCGGGGAGCTGTTTTTT
CDR3aa: CSAADTGELFF

abundance: few
v_gene: TRBV7-9
j_gene: TRBJ1-1
d_gene: -
CDR3nt: TGTGCCAGCAGCAAGACCGGGACCGAAGCTTTCTTT
CDR3aa: CASSKTGTEAFF

abundance: -
v_gene: TRBV20-1
j_gene: TRBJ1-1
d_gene: -
CDR3nt: TGCAGTGCTGACCCGATGCGATGG
CDR3aa: CSADPMRW

abundance: -
v_gene: TRBV19
j_gene: TRBJ2-3
d_gene: TRBD2
CDR3nt: TGTGCCAGTAGTCACACCGGGACTAGCGGATCTTATACGCAGTATTTT
CDR3aa: CASSHTGTSGSYTQYF

abundance: few
v_gene: TRBV4-3
j_gene: TRBJ2-7
d_gene: TRBD2
CDR3nt: TGCGCCAGCAGCCAAGGACTAGCCAGTATTTTCGGCGAGCAGTACTTC
CDR3aa: CASSQGLASIFGEQYF

abundance: -
v_gene: TRBV29-1
j_gene: TRBJ1-1
d_gene: -
CDR3nt: TGCAGCGTTGTAGACGGGGCTTTATCCTCTGAAGCTTTCTTT
CDR3aa: CSVVDGALSSEAFF

abundance: few
v_gene: TRBV7-9
j_gene: TRBJ1-1
d_gene: TRBD1
CDR3nt: TGTGCCAGCAGCTTAGCGGGGGACAGTGAAGCTTTCTTT
CDR3aa: CASSLAGDSEAFF

abundance: few
v_gene: TRBV20-1
j_gene: TRBJ1-1
d_gene: -
CDR3nt: TGCAGTGCTAAGTTGCCAGGGATTCACACTGAAGCTTTCTTT
CDR3aa: CSAKLPGIHTEAFF

abundance: few
v_gene: TRBV6-4
j_gene: TRBJ2-1
d_gene: -
CDR3nt: TGTGCCAGCAGTGACTCGACTAGCAGGGGTAATGAGCAGTTCTTC
CDR3aa: CASSDSTSRGNEQFF